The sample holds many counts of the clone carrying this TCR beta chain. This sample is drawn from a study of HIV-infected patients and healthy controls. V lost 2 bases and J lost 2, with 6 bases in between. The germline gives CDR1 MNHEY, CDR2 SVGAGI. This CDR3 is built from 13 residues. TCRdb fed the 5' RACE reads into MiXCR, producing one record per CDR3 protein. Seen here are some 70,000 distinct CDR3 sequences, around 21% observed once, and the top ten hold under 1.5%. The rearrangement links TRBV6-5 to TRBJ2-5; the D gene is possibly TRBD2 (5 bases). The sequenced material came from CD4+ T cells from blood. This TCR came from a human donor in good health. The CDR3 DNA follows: TGTGCCAGCAGTTACCGGGGACAAGAGACCCAGTACTTC. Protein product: CASSYRGQETQYF.